This T cell receptor beta chain was recorded in a study of beta chain features in type 1 diabetes. Study-wide context: Fewer than 140,000,000 sorted cells were examined across all samples. Study-level findings and limits: Researchers caution that PCR might favor shorter templates, equally among patients and controls. Type 1 diabetes patients showed a moderate but significant shortening of TCRB CDR3s in all four CD4+ subsets. At VDJ recombination sites, type 1 diabetes patients had fewer insertions and more deleted nucleotides.

The J segment lost 1 base and the V segment lost 6 bases, leaving 5 bases of the junction unmatched. This CDR3 is built from 15 residues. CDR1 is MNHNS and CDR2 is SASEGT in the germline V gene. As for this clone: Its cognate antigen is unknown.

Investigators reverse transcribed all isolated RNA, so they sequenced expressed TCRB transcripts. Naive, central memory and regulatory T cell samples yielded a few million reads on average. The table came from immunoSEQ multiplex PCR; TCRdb's copy has only in-frame clones and leaves some out. The sample yields fewer than 25,000 clones, 55% to 75% seen once. This sequence originates from a man aged 18 to 35 with type 1 diabetes. Sequences were obtained from Tregs from blood. The chain employs TRBV6-1 and TRBJ1-5; 8 bases are shared with TRBD1. CDR3 sequence reads: CASRRTGISNQPQHF. Written as DNA, the CDR3 is TGTGCCAGCAGGAGGACAGGGATCAGCAATCAGCCCCAGCATTTT.